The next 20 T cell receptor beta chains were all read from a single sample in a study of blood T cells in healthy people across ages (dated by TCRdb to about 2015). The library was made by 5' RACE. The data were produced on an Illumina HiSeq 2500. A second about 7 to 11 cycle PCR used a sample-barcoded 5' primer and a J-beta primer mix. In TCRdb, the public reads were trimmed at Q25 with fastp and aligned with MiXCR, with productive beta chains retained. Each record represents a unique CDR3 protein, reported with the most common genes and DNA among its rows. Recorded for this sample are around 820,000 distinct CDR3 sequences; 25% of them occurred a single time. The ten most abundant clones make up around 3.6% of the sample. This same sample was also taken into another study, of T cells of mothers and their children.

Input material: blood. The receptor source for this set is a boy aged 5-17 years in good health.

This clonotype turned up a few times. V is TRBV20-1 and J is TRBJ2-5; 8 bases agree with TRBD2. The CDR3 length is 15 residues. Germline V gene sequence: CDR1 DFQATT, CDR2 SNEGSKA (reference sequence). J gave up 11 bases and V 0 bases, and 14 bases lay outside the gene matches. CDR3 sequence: CSARDVQREMDEQYF. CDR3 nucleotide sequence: TGCAGTGCTAGAGATGTACAGCGGGAGATGGATGAGCAGTACTTC.

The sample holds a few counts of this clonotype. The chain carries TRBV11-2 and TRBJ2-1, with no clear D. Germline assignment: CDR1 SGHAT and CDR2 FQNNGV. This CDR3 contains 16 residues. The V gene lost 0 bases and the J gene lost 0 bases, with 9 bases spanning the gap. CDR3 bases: TGTGCCAGCAGCTTAGAACGCCCTAGCTCCTACAATGAGCAGTTCTTC. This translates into CASSLERPSSYNEQFF. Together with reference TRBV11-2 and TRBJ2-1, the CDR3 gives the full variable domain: EAGVAQSPRYKIIEKRQSVAFWCNPISGHATLYWYQQILGQGPKLLIQFQNNGVVDDSQLPKDRFSAERLKGVDSTLKIQPAKLEDSAVYLCASSLERPSSYNEQFFGPGTRLTVL.

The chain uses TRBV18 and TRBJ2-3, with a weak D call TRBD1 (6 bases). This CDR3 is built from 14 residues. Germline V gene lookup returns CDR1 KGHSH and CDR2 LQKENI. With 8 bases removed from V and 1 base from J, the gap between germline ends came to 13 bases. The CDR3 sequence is CASLQGRGTDTQYF. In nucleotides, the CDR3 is TGTGCCAGCCTACAGGGCCGAGGCACAGATACGCAGTATTTT.

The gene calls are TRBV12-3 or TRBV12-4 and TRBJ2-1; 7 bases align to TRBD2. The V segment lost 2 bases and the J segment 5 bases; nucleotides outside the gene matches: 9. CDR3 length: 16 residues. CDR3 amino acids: CASSLSGLADDNEQFF. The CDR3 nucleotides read TGTGCCAGCAGTTTATCCGGGCTAGCGGACGACAATGAGCAGTTCTTC.

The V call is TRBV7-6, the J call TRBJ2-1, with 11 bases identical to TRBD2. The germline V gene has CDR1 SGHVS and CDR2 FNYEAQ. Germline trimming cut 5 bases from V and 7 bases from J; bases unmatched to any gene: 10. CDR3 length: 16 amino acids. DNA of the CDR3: TGTGCCAGCAGCACGAGCCCGGGACTAGCGGTAAATGAGCAGTTCTTC. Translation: CASSTSPGLAVNEQFF.

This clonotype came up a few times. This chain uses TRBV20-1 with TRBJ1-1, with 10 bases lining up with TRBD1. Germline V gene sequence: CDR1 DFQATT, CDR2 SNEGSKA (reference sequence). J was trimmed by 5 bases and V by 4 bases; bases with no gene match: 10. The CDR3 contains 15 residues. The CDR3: CSAKTGGAGLTEAFF. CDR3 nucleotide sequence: TGCAGTGCTAAGACAGGGGGCGCAGGGTTGACTGAAGCTTTCTTT.

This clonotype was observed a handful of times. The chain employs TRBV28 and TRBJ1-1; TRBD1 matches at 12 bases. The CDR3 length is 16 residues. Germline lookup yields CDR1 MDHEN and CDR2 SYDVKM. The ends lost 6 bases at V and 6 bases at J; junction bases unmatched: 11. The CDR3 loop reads CASSIPGQGASPEAFF. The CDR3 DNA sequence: TGTGCCAGCAGCATACCGGGACAGGGGGCTAGTCCTGAAGCTTTCTTT.

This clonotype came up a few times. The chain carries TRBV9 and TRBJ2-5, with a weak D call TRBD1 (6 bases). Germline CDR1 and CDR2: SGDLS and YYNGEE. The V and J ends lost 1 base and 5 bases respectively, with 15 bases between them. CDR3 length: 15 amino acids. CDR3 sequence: CASSVSSQGWETQYF. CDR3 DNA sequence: TGTGCCAGCAGCGTATCTTCCCAGGGGTGGGAGACCCAGTACTTC.

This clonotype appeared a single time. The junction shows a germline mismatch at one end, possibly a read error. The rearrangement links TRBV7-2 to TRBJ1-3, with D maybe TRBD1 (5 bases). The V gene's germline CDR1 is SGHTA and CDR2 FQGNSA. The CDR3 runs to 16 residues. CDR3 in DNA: TGTGCCAGCAGCTTCGCTAGCGGGGGTTCGGGAAACACCACATATTTT. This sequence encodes CASSFASGGSGNTTYF.

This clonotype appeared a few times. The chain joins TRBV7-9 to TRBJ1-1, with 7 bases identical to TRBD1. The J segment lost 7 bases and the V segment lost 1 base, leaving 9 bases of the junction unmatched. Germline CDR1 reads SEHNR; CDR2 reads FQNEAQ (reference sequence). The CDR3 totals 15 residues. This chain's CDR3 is CASSLVGTAGVEAFF. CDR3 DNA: TGTGCCAGCAGCTTAGTGGGGACAGCCGGGGTTGAAGCTTTCTTT. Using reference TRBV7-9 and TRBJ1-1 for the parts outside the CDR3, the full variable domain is DTGVSQNPRHKITKRGQNVTFRCDPISEHNRLYWYRQTLGQGPEFLTYFQNEAQLEKSRLLSDRFSAERPKGSFSTLEIQRTEQGDSAMYLCASSLVGTAGVEAFFGQGTRLTVV.

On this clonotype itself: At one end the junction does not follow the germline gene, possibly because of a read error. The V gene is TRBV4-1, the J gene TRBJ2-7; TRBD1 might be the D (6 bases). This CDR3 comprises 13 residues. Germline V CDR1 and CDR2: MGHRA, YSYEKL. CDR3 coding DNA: TGCGCCAGCAGCCAAGTCCAGGGGTACGAGCAGCACTTC. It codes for CASSQVQGYEQHF.

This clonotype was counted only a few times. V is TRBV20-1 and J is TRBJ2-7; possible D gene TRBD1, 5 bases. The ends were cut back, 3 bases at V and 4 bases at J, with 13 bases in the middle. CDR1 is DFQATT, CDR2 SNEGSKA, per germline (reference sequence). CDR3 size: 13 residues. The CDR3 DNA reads TGCAGTGCTAGGAGTGACAGATGGTACGAGCAGTACTTC. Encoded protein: CSARSDRWYEQYF.

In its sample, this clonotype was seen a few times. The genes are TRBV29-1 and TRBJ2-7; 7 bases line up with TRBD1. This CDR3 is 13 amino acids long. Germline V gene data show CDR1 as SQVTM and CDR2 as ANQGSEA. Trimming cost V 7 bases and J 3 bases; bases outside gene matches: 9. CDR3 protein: CSARDSTFYEQYF. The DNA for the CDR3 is TGCAGCGCCAGGGACAGTACTTTCTACGAGCAGTACTTC.

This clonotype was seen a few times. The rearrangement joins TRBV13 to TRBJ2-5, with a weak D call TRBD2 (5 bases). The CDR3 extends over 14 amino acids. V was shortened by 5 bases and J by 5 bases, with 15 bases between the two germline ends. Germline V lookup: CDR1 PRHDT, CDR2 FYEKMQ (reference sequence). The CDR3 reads CASSPGSNQETQYF. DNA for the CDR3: TGTGCCAGCAGCCCGGGATCAAATCAGGAGACCCAGTACTTC.

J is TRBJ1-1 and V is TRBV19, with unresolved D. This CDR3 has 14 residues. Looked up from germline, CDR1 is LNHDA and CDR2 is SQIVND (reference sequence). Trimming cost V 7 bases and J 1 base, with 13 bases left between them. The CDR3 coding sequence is TGTGCCAGTAAGAGCAGCCCATGGAACACTGAAGCTTTCTTT. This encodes CASKSSPWNTEAFF.

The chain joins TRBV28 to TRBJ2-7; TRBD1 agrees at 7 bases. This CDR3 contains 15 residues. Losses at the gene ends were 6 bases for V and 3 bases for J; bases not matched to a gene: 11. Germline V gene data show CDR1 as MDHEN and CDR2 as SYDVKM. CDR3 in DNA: TGTGCCAGCAGACCCGAGGGGGCGGTCGGCTACGAGCAGTACTTC. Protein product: CASRPEGAVGYEQYF.

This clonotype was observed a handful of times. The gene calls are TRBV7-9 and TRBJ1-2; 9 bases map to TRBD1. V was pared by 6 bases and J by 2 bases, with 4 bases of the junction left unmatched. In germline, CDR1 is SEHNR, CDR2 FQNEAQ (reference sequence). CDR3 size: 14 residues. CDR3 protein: CASRHGTGNYGYTF. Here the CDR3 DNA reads TGTGCCAGCAGACACGGGACAGGGAACTATGGCTACACCTTC. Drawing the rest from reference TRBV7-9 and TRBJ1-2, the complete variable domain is DTGVSQNPRHKITKRGQNVTFRCDPISEHNRLYWYRQTLGQGPEFLTYFQNEAQLEKSRLLSDRFSAERPKGSFSTLEIQRTEQGDSAMYLCASRHGTGNYGYTFGSGTRLTVV.

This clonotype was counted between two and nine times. This CDR3 is CASSPGAGDHNEKLFF. The CDR3 nucleotides read TGCGCCAGCAGCCCCGGGGCAGGTGATCATAATGAAAAACTGTTTTTT. The genes are TRBV4-3 and TRBJ1-4; a possible D gene is TRBD1 (5 bases). Germline loops: CDR1 LGHNA, CDR2 YSLEER. CDR3 length: 16 amino acids. V lost 4 bases and J 4 bases, leaving 16 bases between the germline ends.

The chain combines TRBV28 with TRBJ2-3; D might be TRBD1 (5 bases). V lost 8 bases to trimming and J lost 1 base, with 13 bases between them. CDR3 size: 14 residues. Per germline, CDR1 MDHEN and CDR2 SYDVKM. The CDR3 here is CASHDTGRTDTQYF. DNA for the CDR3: TGTGCCAGCCACGATACAGGCCGCACAGATACGCAGTATTTT.

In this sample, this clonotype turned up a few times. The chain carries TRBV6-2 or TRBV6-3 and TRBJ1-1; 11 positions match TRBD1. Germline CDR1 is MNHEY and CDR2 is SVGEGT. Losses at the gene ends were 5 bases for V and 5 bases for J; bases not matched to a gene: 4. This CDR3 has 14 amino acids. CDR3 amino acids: CASSGQGALTEAFF. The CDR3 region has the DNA TGTGCCAGCAGTGGACAGGGGGCGTTGACTGAAGCTTTCTTT.